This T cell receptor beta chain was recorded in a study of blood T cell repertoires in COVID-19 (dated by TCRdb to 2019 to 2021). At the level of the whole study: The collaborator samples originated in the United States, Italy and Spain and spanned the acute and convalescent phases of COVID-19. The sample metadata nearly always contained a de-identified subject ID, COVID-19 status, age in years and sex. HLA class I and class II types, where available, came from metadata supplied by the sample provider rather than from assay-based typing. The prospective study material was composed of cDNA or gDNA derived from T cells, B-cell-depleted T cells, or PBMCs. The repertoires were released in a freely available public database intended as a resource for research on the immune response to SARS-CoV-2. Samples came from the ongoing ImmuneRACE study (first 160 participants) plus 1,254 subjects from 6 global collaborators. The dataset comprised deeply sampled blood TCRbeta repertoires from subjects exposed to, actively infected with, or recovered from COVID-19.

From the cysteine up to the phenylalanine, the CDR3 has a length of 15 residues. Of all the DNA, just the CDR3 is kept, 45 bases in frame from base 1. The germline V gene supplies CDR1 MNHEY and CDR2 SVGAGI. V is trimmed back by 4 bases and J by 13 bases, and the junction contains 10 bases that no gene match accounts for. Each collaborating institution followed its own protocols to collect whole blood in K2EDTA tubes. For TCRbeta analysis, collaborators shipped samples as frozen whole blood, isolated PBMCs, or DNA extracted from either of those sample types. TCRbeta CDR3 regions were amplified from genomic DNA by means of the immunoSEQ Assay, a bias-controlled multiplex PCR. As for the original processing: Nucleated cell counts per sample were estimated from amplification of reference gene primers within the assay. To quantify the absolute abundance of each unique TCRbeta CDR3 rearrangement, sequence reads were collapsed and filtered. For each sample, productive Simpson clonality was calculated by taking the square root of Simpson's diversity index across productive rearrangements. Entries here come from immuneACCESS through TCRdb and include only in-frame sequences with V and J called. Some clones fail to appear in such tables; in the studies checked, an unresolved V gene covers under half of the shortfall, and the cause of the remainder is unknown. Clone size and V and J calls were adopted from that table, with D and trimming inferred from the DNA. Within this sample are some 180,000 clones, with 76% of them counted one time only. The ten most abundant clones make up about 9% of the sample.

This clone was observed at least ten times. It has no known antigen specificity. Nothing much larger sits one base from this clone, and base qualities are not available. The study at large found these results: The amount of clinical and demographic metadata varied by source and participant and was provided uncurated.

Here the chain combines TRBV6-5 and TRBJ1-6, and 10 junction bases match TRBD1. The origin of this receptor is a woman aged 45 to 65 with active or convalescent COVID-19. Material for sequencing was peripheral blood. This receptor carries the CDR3 CASSSWTGGGSPLHF. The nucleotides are TGTGCCAGCAGTTCCTGGACAGGGGGAGGGTCTCCCCTCCACTTT.